This entry concerns a single TCR beta chain. Antigen unknown. Trimming left V 6 bases short and J 0 bases short, with 18 bases between. This CDR3 contains 17 residues. CDR1 is LNHDA, CDR2 SQIVND, per germline (reference sequence). This specimen comes from a study of metastatic and nonmetastatic thyroid tumors. Study in general: Comparison of repertoires was carried out across blood and tumor or nodule tissue from malignant and benign thyroid patients. General study points: The study reportedly found significantly higher TCR beta diversity in malignant thyroid tumors than benign nodules, in blood and tumor.

All patients reached thyroid surgery having received no treatment beforehand. Through MiXCR, TCRdb re-clonotyped the PCR reads. Altogether just under 20,000 clones are present, approximately 37% being singletons, with the ten largest covering roughly 26%. The clonotype comes from a female donor with papillary thyroid cancer or a benign thyroid nodule (not recorded which). Some clones in this sample may be carry-over from other donors' samples. The chain employs TRBV19 and TRBJ1-5, with D maybe TRBD1 (5 bases). Sequenced input: tumor tissue. The CDR3 nucleotides read TGTGCCAGTAGGGAAATCCGGGACGGTTATAGCAATCAGCCCCAGCATTTT. This codes for CASREIRDGYSNQPQHF.